This T cell receptor beta chain appears in the sequencing data of a study of T cells after yellow fever vaccination. Study outcomes and limitations: Repertoires sorted by FACS could include abundant clonotypes that are contaminants from the bulk population.

This clonotype was detected only a few times. Antigen specificity is unknown. The study made its TCR cDNA through 5'RACE template switching. That step introduced a universal primer site along with UMIs. TCRdb reprocessed the 5' RACE reads with MiXCR, giving one entry per CDR3 protein. The sample has approximately 160,000 distinct CDR3 sequences, about 6% seen once; the top ten hold less than 3.5%. Germline lookup yields CDR1 SGHNT and CDR2 YYREEE (reference sequence). V shed 3 bases and J shed 1 base, with 9 bases lying between them. The CDR3 totals 14 residues. The sample here was CD4+ T cells sorted from PBMCs, taken on the day of the first yellow fever vaccination. The origin of this receptor is a man aged 18 to 29 who received the YFV17D yellow fever vaccine. The chain links TRBV5-4 to TRBJ2-3; possibly TRBD1 or TRBD2 for D (5 bases each). The DNA of the CDR3 is TGTGCCAGCAGCTCGAGGGACCGCACAGATACGCAGTATTTT. Encoded protein: CASSSRDRTDTQYF.